The entry below describes one TCR beta chain. The protocol was immunoSEQ multiplex PCR, while the TCRdb copy is restricted to in-frame clones and leaves out a portion. This sample carries some 380,000 clones, approximately 87% of them seen once, and the ten largest clones take 1% to 1.5%. This record comes from a study of blood T cell repertoires in COVID-19. In germline, CDR1 is SGHRS, CDR2 YFSETQ. V lost 4 bases and J lost 1; bases outside the gene matches: 6. The CDR3 length is 15 residues. The TCR originated in a man aged 25-40 years who had recovered from COVID-19. The genes are TRBV5-1 and TRBJ2-7; 9 nucleotides line up with TRBD1. Sequencing input: PBMCs or T cells enriched from blood (not recorded which). For the CDR3, the DNA is TGCGCCAGCAGCCCGCCGGACAGGGGATCCTACGAGCAGTACTTC. Its translation: CASSPPDRGSYEQYF.